Presented here are 3 T cell receptor beta chains from one specimen sequenced in a study of blood T cell repertoires in COVID-19. Repertoires were generated with immunoSEQ multiplex PCR, while TCRdb's copy carries only in-frame clones and drops some. The sample shows around 250,000 clones, 85% to 90% of them seen only once. The sequenced sample consisted of PBMCs or T cells enriched from blood (not recorded which). The receptors shown here come from a man younger than 35 who had recovered from COVID-19.

This sequence joins TRBV4-1 and TRBJ2-3, with 10 bases fitting TRBD1. Germline assignment: CDR1 MGHRA and CDR2 YSYEKL. CDR3 length: 16 amino acids. Unmatched junction bases numbered 5, after V lost 2 bases and J lost 3 bases. The CDR3 DNA reads as TGCGCCAGCAGCCAACCGGGACAGGGGATAACAGATACGCAGTATTTT. Encoded protein: CASSQPGQGITDTQYF.

This clone has more than one count but fewer than ten. The chain has TRBV2 and TRBJ1-2, with 11 bases fitting TRBD1. The germline gives CDR1 SNHLY, CDR2 FYNNEI. Unmatched junction bases numbered 6, after V lost 4 bases and J lost 8 bases. CDR3 size: 14 residues. CDR3: CASSGDRGKDGYTF. CDR3 sequence (DNA): TGTGCCAGCAGTGGGGACAGGGGGAAGGACGGCTACACCTTC. Complete variable domain (other parts from reference TRBV2 and TRBJ1-2): EPEVTQTPSHQVTQMGQEVILRCVPISNHLYFYWYRQILGQKVEFLVSFYNNEISEKSEIFDDQFSVERPDGSNFTLKIRSTKLEDSAMYFCASSGDRGKDGYTFGSGTRLTVV.

The CDR3 DNA follows: TGCGCCAGCAGCCAAGATCAGGGATCTGGGGCCAACGTCCTGACTTTC. Translation gives CASSQDQGSGANVLTF. The rearrangement links TRBV4-1 to TRBJ2-6; the D gene is possibly TRBD1 (5 bases). The CDR3 length is 16 residues. Deletions cut 0 bases from V and 1 base from J, with 7 bases between. Germline V gives CDR1 MGHRA, CDR2 YSYEKL.